Listed below are T cell receptor beta chains from one sample, sequenced in a study of control samples from healthy donors and cancer patients. Generated by immunoSEQ multiplex PCR, the TCRdb table keeps only in-frame clones and is missing some. The sample includes roughly 84,000 clones, roughly 90% of them seen just once. The sequenced sample was blood. These receptors were taken from a middle-aged man in good health. CDR3s include the opening cysteine and the closing phenylalanine or tryptophan. A D gene is named only where the DNA matches it firmly. Clone size is stated in some rows and not others, as once, few, many or a class when expanded.

J gene: TRBJ2-3
D gene: TRBD2
clone size: once
V gene: TRBV19
CDR3 protein: CASSIGGGGGDTQYF
CDR3 DNA: TGTGCCAGTAGTATAGGTGGCGGGGGAGGAGATACGCAGTATTTT

J gene: TRBJ2-7
D gene: -
clone size: -
V gene: TRBV12-3/TRBV12-4
CDR3 protein: CASSPSAGKEQYF
CDR3 DNA: TGTGCCAGCAGCCCCTCCGCGGGAAAGGAGCAGTACTTC

J gene: TRBJ1-1
D gene: -
clone size: -
V gene: TRBV5-4
CDR3 protein: CASSLLNTEAFF
CDR3 DNA: TGTGCCAGCAGCTTGCTGAACACTGAAGCTTTCTTT

J gene: TRBJ2-5
D gene: -
clone size: -
V gene: TRBV5-5
CDR3 protein: CASSSGWETQYF
CDR3 DNA: TGTGCCAGCAGCTCGGGGTGGGAGACCCAGTACTTC

J gene: TRBJ2-2
D gene: TRBD2
clone size: -
V gene: TRBV10-1
CDR3 protein: CAIRGSGVDGELFF
CDR3 DNA: TGCGCCATCCGGGGTAGCGGGGTCGACGGGGAGCTGTTTTTT

J gene: TRBJ2-7
D gene: -
clone size: -
V gene: TRBV29-1
CDR3 protein: CSVETPTSTEQYF
CDR3 DNA: TGCAGCGTTGAGACCCCCACTAGTACCGAGCAGTACTTC

J gene: TRBJ1-3
D gene: TRBD1
clone size: -
V gene: TRBV6-5
CDR3 protein: CASSYGTGKDTIYF
CDR3 DNA: TGTGCCAGCAGTTACGGGACAGGGAAGGACACCATATATTTT

J gene: TRBJ1-6
D gene: -
clone size: -
V gene: TRBV30
CDR3 protein: CAWTGFYNSPLHF
CDR3 DNA: TGTGCCTGGACGGGCTTCTATAATTCACCCCTCCACTTT

J gene: TRBJ1-2
D gene: -
clone size: once
V gene: TRBV19
CDR3 protein: CASNSGRSNYGYTF
CDR3 DNA: TGTGCCAGTAACTCGGGCAGAAGTAACTATGGCTACACCTTC

J gene: TRBJ2-7
D gene: -
clone size: -
V gene: TRBV5-6
CDR3 protein: CASSLNRHTYEQYF
CDR3 DNA: TGTGCCAGCAGCTTGAACAGACACACCTACGAGCAGTACTTC

J gene: TRBJ2-2
D gene: TRBD2
clone size: once
V gene: TRBV7-3
CDR3 protein: CASSLWRTSENTGELFF
CDR3 DNA: TGTGCCAGCAGCTTATGGAGGACTAGCGAGAACACCGGGGAGCTGTTTTTT

J gene: TRBJ2-7
D gene: -
clone size: -
V gene: TRBV2
CDR3 protein: CASSGPAYGQYF
CDR3 DNA: TGTGCCAGCAGTGGCCCGGCCTACGGGCAGTACTTC

J gene: TRBJ1-6
D gene: -
clone size: -
V gene: TRBV2
CDR3 protein: CASSGTGMNSPLHF
CDR3 DNA: TGTGCCAGCAGTGGTACAGGGATGAATTCACCCCTCCACTTT

J gene: TRBJ2-3
D gene: -
clone size: -
V gene: TRBV24-1
CDR3 protein: CATSDWDTQYF
CDR3 DNA: TGTGCCACCAGTGACTGGGATACGCAGTATTTT

J gene: TRBJ2-5
D gene: -
clone size: few
V gene: TRBV7-2
CDR3 protein: CASSLVSRDGETQYF
CDR3 DNA: TGTGCCAGCAGCTTAGTGTCGCGAGACGGGGAGACCCAGTACTTC

J gene: TRBJ2-7
D gene: -
clone size: -
V gene: TRBV9
CDR3 protein: CASSVGQSYEQYF
CDR3 DNA: TGTGCCAGCAGCGTCGGACAGTCCTACGAGCAGTACTTC

J gene: TRBJ2-7
D gene: -
clone size: once
V gene: TRBV11-2
CDR3 protein: CASSFRDGGEQYF
CDR3 DNA: TGTGCCAGCAGCTTCAGGGACGGCGGGGAGCAGTACTTC

J gene: TRBJ2-5
D gene: -
clone size: -
V gene: TRBV15
CDR3 protein: CATSGRRETQYF
CDR3 DNA: TGTGCCACCAGCGGACGGCGGGAGACCCAGTACTTC

J gene: TRBJ1-2
D gene: -
clone size: -
V gene: TRBV6-2/TRBV6-3
CDR3 protein: CASIPLWGGFYTF
CDR3 DNA: TGTGCCAGCATCCCTCTCTGGGGGGGGTTCTACACCTTC

J gene: TRBJ2-1
D gene: -
clone size: -
V gene: TRBV24-1
CDR3 protein: CATSDPPGVQFF
CDR3 DNA: TGTGCCACCAGTGATCCGCCGGGAGTTCAGTTCTTC

J gene: TRBJ1-1
D gene: -
clone size: -
V gene: TRBV6-5
CDR3 protein: CASSSRSLNTEAFF
CDR3 DNA: TGTGCCAGCAGTTCTCGGTCCCTGAACACTGAAGCTTTCTTT

J gene: TRBJ2-7
D gene: -
clone size: -
V gene: TRBV7-2
CDR3 protein: CASSLGVDYEQYF
CDR3 DNA: TGTGCCAGCAGCTTAGGGGTTGACTACGAGCAGTACTTC

J gene: TRBJ2-7
D gene: -
clone size: -
V gene: TRBV7-2
CDR3 protein: CASSFASGDTYEQYF
CDR3 DNA: TGTGCCAGCAGCTTCGCCAGCGGGGACACCTACGAGCAGTACTTC

J gene: TRBJ1-2
D gene: -
clone size: many
V gene: TRBV25-1
CDR3 protein: CASSEFGAGYPVNGYTF
CDR3 DNA: -

J gene: TRBJ2-7
D gene: TRBD1
clone size: -
V gene: TRBV4-1
CDR3 protein: CASSQRTGIYEQYF
CDR3 DNA: TGCGCCAGCAGCCAGAGGACAGGTATCTACGAGCAGTACTTC

J gene: TRBJ2-5
D gene: TRBD1
clone size: once
V gene: TRBV5-1
CDR3 protein: CASSPTGDNQETQYF
CDR3 DNA: TGCGCCAGCAGTCCGACAGGGGATAACCAAGAGACCCAGTACTTC

J gene: TRBJ1-2
D gene: -
clone size: -
V gene: TRBV5-1
CDR3 protein: CASSLARDDYGYTF
CDR3 DNA: TGCGCCAGCAGCTTGGCAAGGGACGACTATGGCTACACCTTC

J gene: TRBJ2-1
D gene: TRBD2
clone size: -
V gene: TRBV5-1
CDR3 protein: CASSLELAGVGEQFF
CDR3 DNA: TGCGCCAGCAGCTTGGAGCTAGCGGGGGTAGGTGAGCAGTTCTTC

J gene: TRBJ1-1
D gene: TRBD1
clone size: -
V gene: TRBV11-2
CDR3 protein: CASSLRTGGGVNTEAFF
CDR3 DNA: TGTGCCAGCAGCCTCCGGACAGGGGGCGGTGTGAACACTGAAGCTTTCTTT

J gene: TRBJ2-1
D gene: TRBD2
clone size: -
V gene: TRBV7-3
CDR3 protein: CASSLAGLENEQFF
CDR3 DNA: TGTGCCAGCAGCTTAGCGGGACTAGAAAATGAGCAGTTCTTC

J gene: TRBJ1-3
D gene: -
clone size: -
V gene: TRBV9
CDR3 protein: CASSPSPGGNTIYF
CDR3 DNA: TGTGCCAGCAGCCCATCCCCCGGGGGAAACACCATATATTTT

J gene: TRBJ1-4
D gene: TRBD1
clone size: -
V gene: TRBV2
CDR3 protein: CASKIIRGLGEKLFF
CDR3 DNA: TGTGCCAGCAAGATTATCAGGGGGCTGGGGGAAAAACTGTTTTTT

J gene: TRBJ1-3
D gene: -
clone size: -
V gene: TRBV11-2
CDR3 protein: CASSFAGAGNTIYF
CDR3 DNA: TGTGCCAGCAGCTTTGCGGGGGCTGGAAACACCATATATTTT

J gene: TRBJ1-5
D gene: -
clone size: -
V gene: TRBV5-1
CDR3 protein: CASSLAGTSNQPQHF
CDR3 DNA: TGCGCCAGCAGCTTAGCCGGGACAAGCAATCAGCCCCAGCATTTT

J gene: TRBJ2-3
D gene: -
clone size: -
V gene: TRBV10-3
CDR3 protein: CATRGGAPSTDTQYF
CDR3 DNA: TGTGCCACCAGAGGCGGAGCGCCTAGCACAGATACGCAGTATTTT

J gene: TRBJ1-1
D gene: -
clone size: -
V gene: TRBV29-1
CDR3 protein: CSVGGSEAFF
CDR3 DNA: TGCAGCGTTGGTGGGTCTGAAGCTTTCTTT

J gene: TRBJ2-7
D gene: TRBD2
clone size: -
V gene: TRBV19
CDR3 protein: CASGMGGSYEQYF
CDR3 DNA: TGTGCCAGTGGGATGGGAGGGTCGTACGAGCAGTACTTC

J gene: TRBJ2-7
D gene: -
clone size: -
V gene: TRBV4-3
CDR3 protein: CASSQDRGYEQYF
CDR3 DNA: TGCGCCAGCAGCCAAGATCGGGGCTACGAGCAGTACTTC

J gene: TRBJ1-1
D gene: -
clone size: -
V gene: TRBV9
CDR3 protein: CASSVGPQGMEAFF
CDR3 DNA: TGTGCCAGCAGCGTAGGCCCCCAGGGGATGGAAGCTTTCTTT

J gene: TRBJ2-7
D gene: -
clone size: -
V gene: TRBV5-7
CDR3 protein: CASSFPGETYEQYF
CDR3 DNA: TGTGCCAGCAGCTTCCCAGGGGAAACCTACGAGCAGTACTTC

J gene: TRBJ2-3
D gene: -
clone size: -
V gene: TRBV13
CDR3 protein: CASSSSGFSGPSTDTQYF
CDR3 DNA: TGTGCCAGCAGCTCCTCCGGGTTCTCCGGTCCTAGCACAGATACGCAGTATTTT

J gene: TRBJ1-4
D gene: -
clone size: -
V gene: TRBV6-5
CDR3 protein: CASSPLNEKLFF
CDR3 DNA: TGTGCCAGCAGCCCACTTAATGAAAAACTGTTTTTT

J gene: TRBJ1-1
D gene: -
clone size: -
V gene: TRBV20-1
CDR3 protein: CSAAQVEAFF
CDR3 DNA: TGCAGTGCTGCTCAGGTTGAAGCTTTCTTT

J gene: TRBJ1-5
D gene: -
clone size: -
V gene: TRBV3-1/TRBV3-2
CDR3 protein: CASSQDRGGPQHF
CDR3 DNA: TGTGCCAGCAGCCAAGATCGGGGGGGGCCCCAGCATTTT

J gene: TRBJ1-5
D gene: TRBD1
clone size: -
V gene: TRBV6-5
CDR3 protein: CASSPTGGNQPQHF
CDR3 DNA: TGTGCCAGCAGTCCTACAGGGGGCAATCAGCCCCAGCATTTT

J gene: TRBJ2-5
D gene: -
clone size: -
V gene: TRBV6-5
CDR3 protein: CASSRGVSGETQYF
CDR3 DNA: TGTGCCAGCAGTCGGGGTGTGTCAGGAGAGACCCAGTACTTC

J gene: TRBJ2-7
D gene: -
clone size: few
V gene: TRBV11-2
CDR3 protein: CASSRLGGPVEQYF
CDR3 DNA: TGTGCCAGCAGCCGTCTGGGCGGCCCCGTGGAGCAGTACTTC

J gene: TRBJ1-5
D gene: -
clone size: -
V gene: TRBV19
CDR3 protein: CATSQGNQPQHF
CDR3 DNA: TGTGCCACCTCCCAGGGTAATCAGCCCCAGCATTTT

J gene: TRBJ1-5
D gene: TRBD1
clone size: -
V gene: TRBV20-1
CDR3 protein: CSASGTAYSNQPQHF
CDR3 DNA: TGCAGTGCTAGTGGGACAGCCTATAGCAATCAGCCCCAGCATTTT

J gene: TRBJ1-1
D gene: -
clone size: -
V gene: TRBV5-5
CDR3 protein: CASSLEAGPTNTEAFF
CDR3 DNA: TGTGCCAGCAGCTTGGAAGCAGGGCCCACGAACACTGAAGCTTTCTTT

J gene: TRBJ2-7
D gene: TRBD2
clone size: -
V gene: TRBV5-6
CDR3 protein: CASSLLLGGWQYF
CDR3 DNA: TGTGCCAGCAGCTTGCTGTTGGGAGGGTGGCAGTACTTC